The next 14 T cell receptor beta chains were all read from a single sample in a study of blood T cell repertoires in COVID-19. Here immunoSEQ multiplex PCR was the method, and the copy in TCRdb shows in-frame clones only, minus some. The table includes 150,000 to 200,000 clones, 70% to 90% detected once. The sequenced sample was peripheral blood. Receptors were obtained from a man aged 18 to 35 with acute or convalescent COVID-19.

This CDR3 reads CASSATGNNEQFF. The CDR3 DNA follows: TGTGCCAGCAGCGCAACAGGGAACAATGAGCAGTTCTTC. This sequence joins TRBV11-3 and TRBJ2-1, with TRBD1 as a possible D gene (6 bases). CDR1 and CDR2 from the germline V gene are SGHNT and YENEEA. Trimming took 5 bases from V and 5 from J, leaving 10 bases between them. The length of the CDR3 is 13 residues.

The V and J genes are TRBV5-1 and TRBJ2-1; D gene ambiguous. Trimming took 2 bases from V and 7 from J, leaving 10 bases between them. Germline CDR1 reads SGHRS; CDR2 reads YFSETQ. The CDR3 loop spans 13 amino acids. The CDR3 DNA is TGCGCCAGCAGCTTTGCAGGCATGAATGAGCAGTTCTTC. This encodes CASSFAGMNEQFF.

The chain combines TRBV19 with TRBJ1-5; D gene ambiguous. Per germline, CDR1 LNHDA and CDR2 SQIVND (reference sequence). V was shortened by 7 bases and J by 2 bases, with 15 bases between the two germline ends. This CDR3 is 15 amino acids long. CDR3 region: CASKGRGDGNQPQHF. CDR3 sequence (DNA): TGTGCCAGTAAGGGCCGGGGAGACGGCAATCAGCCCCAGCATTTT.

V gene TRBV7-2 combines with J gene TRBJ1-5, with unresolved D. The V gene lost 8 bases and the J gene lost 3 bases, with 17 bases spanning the gap. Germline V gene sequence: CDR1 SGHTA, CDR2 FQGNSA. This CDR3 comprises 15 residues. This chain's CDR3 is CASSRQQAVNQPQHF. Written as DNA, the CDR3 is TGTGCCAGCTCGAGGCAACAAGCAGTCAATCAGCCCCAGCATTTT.

The chain carries TRBV14 and TRBJ1-2, with 11 positions matching TRBD1. The length of the CDR3 is 15 residues. Trimming removed 1 base from V and 4 bases from J; junction bases left unmatched: 2. The germline gives CDR1 SGHDN, CDR2 FVKESK. CDR3 sequence reads: CASSQGTGGFYGYTF. CDR3 in DNA: TGTGCCAGCAGCCAAGGGACAGGGGGCTTCTATGGCTACACCTTC. Variable domain in full (rest from reference TRBV14 and TRBJ1-2): EAGVTQFPSHSVIEKGQTVTLRCDPISGHDNLYWYRRVMGKEIKFLLHFVKESKQDESGMPNNRFLAERTGGTYSTLKVQPAELEDSGVYFCASSQGTGGFYGYTFGSGTRLTVV.

CDR3 coding DNA: TGTGCCAGCAGTCCCGCAGGGCCCTCCTACAATGAGCAGTTCTTC. Its protein is CASSPAGPSYNEQFF. The chain links TRBV2 to TRBJ2-1, with D possibly matching TRBD1 (5 bases). Germline V lookup: CDR1 SNHLY, CDR2 FYNNEI. Trimming took off 5 bases at V and 0 bases at J, with 11 bases between the two ends. This CDR3 contains 15 residues.

The V and J genes are TRBV2 and TRBJ1-5; D might be TRBD1 (6 bases). Trimming took off 6 bases at V and 0 bases at J, with 15 bases between the two ends. The CDR3 length is 16 residues. Germline V CDR1 and CDR2: SNHLY, FYNNEI. CDR3 amino acids: CASSPGQFYSNQPQHF. CDR3 bases: TGTGCCAGCAGCCCCGGACAGTTTTATAGCAATCAGCCCCAGCATTTT.

In this sample, this clone turned up once. In nucleotides, the CDR3 is TGTGCCAGCAGCCAGCCCGCAGGGGGAGGCTCTGGAAACACCATATATTTT. It translates to CASSQPAGGGSGNTIYF. The J gene is TRBJ1-3, the V gene TRBV3-1 (or the pseudogene TRBV3-2), with 7 bases lining up with TRBD1. The CDR3 is 17 amino acids. Germline assignment: CDR1 LGHDT and CDR2 YNNKEL (reference sequence). The V segment lost 3 bases and the J segment 0 bases; nucleotides outside the gene matches: 8.

The sample holds a few counts of this clone. The V call is TRBV3-1 (or the pseudogene TRBV3-2), the J call TRBJ2-5, with TRBD2 matching over 8 bases. CDR3 length: 14 amino acids. The germline gives CDR1 LGHDT, CDR2 YNNKEL (reference sequence). V was clipped by 4 bases and J by 4 bases; unmatched bases: 5. In DNA form, the CDR3 reads TGTGCCAGCAGCCGGGGCGGGGGGCGAGAGACCCAGTACTTC. Translated: CASSRGGGRETQYF.

The sample holds a few counts of this clone. The chain joins TRBV30 to TRBJ1-2; D gene uncertain. Germline CDR1 GTSNPN, CDR2 SVGIG (reference sequence). This CDR3 is 12 amino acids long. V lost 3 bases and J 2 bases, leaving 7 bases between the germline ends. CDR3 bases: TGTGCCTGGAGCCAATCCAACTATGGCTACACCTTC. Its translation: CAWSQSNYGYTF.

This clone was detected once. This sequence joins TRBV30 and TRBJ1-4; D is perhaps TRBD1 (5 bases). This CDR3 has 15 amino acids. V dropped 3 bases and J dropped 2 bases, with 13 bases sitting between them. The germline CDR1 and CDR2 sequences are GTSNPN and SVGIG (reference sequence). CDR3 sequence: CAWSVYKGTNEKLFF. The CDR3 DNA follows: TGTGCCTGGAGCGTGTACAAGGGGACTAATGAAAAACTGTTTTTT.

In the case of this clone: The sample has other DNA sequences that encode this CDR3 too. This chain joins TRBV7-8 and TRBJ1-2; perhaps TRBD1 as D (5 bases). Germline V gene data show CDR1 as SGHVS and CDR2 as FQNEAQ. Trimming took 1 base from V and 4 from J, leaving 10 bases between them. This CDR3 is built from 14 residues. The CDR3 DNA reads as TGTGCCAGCAGCTTAGAAACAGGCCCCTATGGCTACACCTTC. It yields the protein CASSLETGPYGYTF.

V gene TRBV6-2 or TRBV6-3 combines with J gene TRBJ1-3; D is perhaps TRBD1 (5 bases). The germline gives CDR1 MNHEY, CDR2 SVGEGT. There are 17 residues in the CDR3. Deletions cut 6 bases from V and 0 bases from J, with 18 bases between. The CDR3 loop is CASSAVPTASSGNTIYF. CDR3 nucleotide sequence: TGTGCCAGCAGCGCCGTTCCGACAGCCTCCTCTGGAAACACCATATATTTT.

The rearrangement joins TRBV4-2 to TRBJ2-3, with D possibly TRBD2 on 6 matching bases. The V gene lost 0 bases and the J gene lost 2 bases, with 12 bases spanning the gap. The CDR3 loop spans 16 amino acids. Germline CDR1 is LGHNA and CDR2 is YNFKEQ. The CDR3 sequence: CASSQEGGLVTDTQYF. DNA of the CDR3: TGTGCCAGCAGCCAAGAGGGGGGATTGGTCACAGATACGCAGTATTTT.